The 21 T cell receptor beta chains reported below all come from one sample, sequenced in a study of blood T cell repertoires in COVID-19. Produced via immunoSEQ multiplex PCR; TCRdb's table is partial and in-frame only. The sample gives approximately 150,000 clones, approximately 90% of which show up once; about 4.7% is in the top ten. What was sequenced was peripheral blood. The receptors originated from a human donor in a cohort sampled during active COVID-19.

This clone appeared once. The rearrangement joins TRBV7-6 to TRBJ1-4, with TRBD1 matching over 10 bases. Germline-derived CDR1 and CDR2 are SGHVS and FNYEAQ. The CDR3 loop spans 15 amino acids. V dropped 5 bases and J dropped 7; count of bases not matched to a gene: 7. CDR3 protein: CASSVTTGGTEKLFF. In DNA form, the CDR3 reads TGTGCCAGCAGCGTAACGACAGGGGGCACTGAAAAACTGTTTTTT.

This clone was seen a handful of times. J is TRBJ1-2 and V is TRBV29-1, with D possibly being TRBD1 (6 bases). Germline values: CDR1 SQVTM, CDR2 ANQGSEA. The CDR3 has 13 amino acids. The CDR3 reads CIGWEGANYGYTF. DNA of the CDR3: TGCATCGGGTGGGAGGGGGCTAACTATGGCTACACCTTC.

The V and J genes are TRBV27 and TRBJ2-1; a weak D match, TRBD2 (7 bases). The CDR3 totals 15 residues. With 8 bases removed from V and 2 bases from J, the gap between germline ends came to 16 bases. Germline CDR1 reads MNHEY; CDR2 reads SMNVEV (reference sequence). CDR3 bases: TGTGCCAGCGGGAGGGGGGGATCCCCCTACAATGAGCAGTTCTTC. This codes for CASGRGGSPYNEQFF.

J is TRBJ2-2 and V is TRBV9; 9 bases fit TRBD1. The CDR3 is 16 amino acids. The V gene end was trimmed by 4 bases and the J gene end by 3 bases; junction bases not matched to a gene: 7. Germline assignment: CDR1 SGDLS and CDR2 YYNGEE. The CDR3 DNA sequence: TGTGCCAGCAGCCCACAGGGGGCGCTTGACACCGGGGAGCTGTTTTTT. It specifies CASSPQGALDTGELFF.

This chain connects TRBV18 to TRBJ2-7, with 7 positions matching TRBD2. The V gene's germline CDR1 is KGHSH and CDR2 LQKENI. V was clipped by 2 bases and J by 3 bases; unmatched bases: 4. The CDR3 runs 14 residues. CDR3 nucleotide sequence: TGTGCCAGCTCACCAGATGGACTAGTCTACGAGCAGTACTTC. As protein: CASSPDGLVYEQYF.

CDR3 sequence reads: CASSPRQAPLRKTYEQYF. The CDR3 DNA sequence: TGCGCCAGCAGCCCGAGACAGGCTCCACTGCGGAAAACCTACGAGCAGTACTTC. The chain has TRBV23-1 and TRBJ2-7, with a weak D call TRBD1 (6 bases). TRBV23-1 is classed as an ORF, of uncertain function. CDR3 length: 18 amino acids. V was pared by 6 bases and J by 2 bases, with 26 bases between.

This clone was found once. The chain carries TRBV5-1 and TRBJ2-7; 8 positions match TRBD1. The CDR3 sequence is 15 residues long. The germline CDR1 and CDR2 sequences are SGHRS and YFSETQ. V lost 7 bases to trimming and J lost 1 base; unmatched junction nucleotides: 10. The CDR3 is CASSHPGQESYEQYF. CDR3 nucleotide sequence: TGCGCCAGCTCCCATCCGGGACAGGAGTCCTACGAGCAGTACTTC.

This chain's CDR3 is CASSPTTGAVTEAFF. The CDR3 DNA sequence: TGTGCCAGCAGCCCCACCACAGGAGCAGTCACTGAAGCTTTCTTT. V gene TRBV7-9 combines with J gene TRBJ1-1; D possibly corresponds to TRBD1 (5 bases). CDR1 and CDR2 (germline): SEHNR, FQNEAQ (reference sequence). This CDR3 region has 15 residues. V lost 5 bases to trimming and J lost 4 bases, with 17 bases between them.

The chain carries TRBV19 and TRBJ2-3; a weak D match, TRBD2 (6 bases). This CDR3 spans 14 amino acids. The ends were cut back, 3 bases at V and 0 bases at J, with 7 bases in the middle. Germline CDR1 LNHDA, CDR2 SQIVND (reference sequence). CDR3 sequence (DNA): TGTGCCAGTAGTATGGCGGGGAGCACAGATACGCAGTATTTT. The encoded protein is CASSMAGSTDTQYF.

The chain couples TRBV14 to TRBJ2-7; TRBD2 matches at 14 bases. The CDR3 is 17 residues long. Per the germline V gene, CDR1 is SGHDN and CDR2 is FVKESK. Trimming removed 4 bases from V and 2 bases from J; junction bases left unmatched: 7. The CDR3 spells CASSRGTSGRWPYEQYF. The CDR3 DNA sequence: TGTGCCAGCAGCCGGGGGACTAGCGGGAGATGGCCCTACGAGCAGTACTTC.

The chain has TRBV19 and TRBJ2-1; 8 bases are a match to TRBD2. This CDR3 contains 16 residues. After removal of 4 bases from V and 7 bases from J, the junction contained 12 bases not matched to a gene. From germline, CDR1 is LNHDA and CDR2 SQIVND (reference sequence). CDR3 protein: CASSTEREMTRNEQFF. The CDR3 coding sequence is TGTGCCAGTAGTACGGAGCGGGAGATGACAAGAAATGAGCAGTTCTTC. The complete variable domain, with remaining parts taken from reference TRBV19 and TRBJ2-1, reads DGGITQSPKYLFRKEGQNVTLSCEQNLNHDAMYWYRQDPGQGLRLIYYSQIVNDFQKGDIAEGYSVSREKKESFPLTVTSAQKNPTAFYLCASSTEREMTRNEQFFGPGTRLTVL.

The chain employs TRBV2 and TRBJ1-6, with D uncertain. The V gene's germline CDR1 is SNHLY and CDR2 FYNNEI. V was clipped by 4 bases and J by 0 bases, with 13 bases between them. This CDR3 has 17 residues. The CDR3 bases are TGTGCCAGCAGTGGGCAGGCGGCGGGCTCCTATAATTCACCCCTCCACTTT. Protein: CASSGQAAGSYNSPLHF. The full variable domain, with the rest looked up from reference TRBV2 and TRBJ1-6, is EPEVTQTPSHQVTQMGQEVILRCVPISNHLYFYWYRQILGQKVEFLVSFYNNEISEKSEIFDDQFSVERPDGSNFTLKIRSTKLEDSAMYFCASSGQAAGSYNSPLHFGNGTRLTVT.

This chain uses TRBV5-6 with TRBJ2-7, with TRBD2 matching 10 bases. This CDR3 has 16 residues. The V gene end was trimmed by 7 bases and the J gene end by 0 bases; junction bases not matched to a gene: 10. Germline V gene lookup returns CDR1 SGHDT and CDR2 YYEEEE. The CDR3, as DNA: TGTGCCAGCGAAACGACTAGCGGGCCAAGCTCCTACGAGCAGTACTTC. It is translated as CASETTSGPSSYEQYF.

This clone was found once. The rearrangement links TRBV7-2 to TRBJ1-5; D is undetermined. CDR1 is SGHTA, CDR2 FQGNSA, per germline. The CDR3 contains 14 residues. V lost 3 bases and J lost 4, with 10 bases in between. CDR3 protein: CASSFRQRNQPQHF. For the CDR3, the DNA is TGTGCCAGCAGCTTTAGGCAGCGGAATCAGCCCCAGCATTTT.

This chain connects TRBV19 to TRBJ2-7, with 8 bases that match TRBD1. Germline lookup yields CDR1 LNHDA and CDR2 SQIVND (reference sequence). The CDR3 runs 13 residues. CDR3 protein: CASRRTGHDEQYF. CDR3 DNA sequence: TGTGCTTCGAGAAGGACAGGGCACGACGAGCAGTACTTC.

This clone has only one observation. CDR3 nucleotide sequence: TGTGCCAGCAGTTTAAACGGGGTTCGGTCGTCACCCCTCCACTTT. This encodes CASSLNGVRSSPLHF. The V gene is TRBV28, the J gene TRBJ1-6; D is undetermined. CDR3 size: 15 residues. CDR1 and CDR2 from the germline V gene are MDHEN and SYDVKM. Trimming removed 2 bases at V and 10 bases at J, with 15 bases between. Full variable domain (remainder filled in from reference TRBV28 and TRBJ1-6): DVKVTQSSRYLVKRTGEKVFLECVQDMDHENMFWYRQDPGLGLRLIYFSYDVKMKEKGDIPEGYSVSREKKERFSLILESASTNQTSMYLCASSLNGVRSSPLHFGNGTRLTVT.

The rearrangement links TRBV27 to TRBJ1-2; the D is unclear. Trimming shortened V by 5 bases and J by 4 bases, and 20 bases separated the two germline ends. Germline V gene lookup returns CDR1 MNHEY and CDR2 SMNVEV (reference sequence). The CDR3 runs 16 residues. CDR3 sequence reads: CASSQTTRQRLYGYTF. The DNA for the CDR3 is TGTGCCAGCAGTCAAACCACCCGCCAGAGACTCTATGGCTACACCTTC.

The rearrangement links TRBV7-9 to TRBJ1-1, with 7 bases identical to TRBD1. Germline V gives CDR1 SEHNR, CDR2 FQNEAQ (reference sequence). Trimming cost V 5 bases and J 2 bases; bases outside gene matches: 11. The CDR3 is made up of 16 amino acids. CDR3 DNA sequence: TGTGCCAGCAGCCATACCATAGGGGGCCCCAACACTGAAGCTTTCTTT. It codes for CASSHTIGGPNTEAFF.

The chain is built from TRBV7-3 and TRBJ2-1, with 10 bases identical to TRBD2. Losses at the gene ends were 2 bases for V and 7 bases for J; bases not matched to a gene: 5. The CDR3 runs to 15 residues. Germline V gene data show CDR1 as SGHTA and CDR2 as FQGTGA. CDR3 region: CASSLLAGVVNEQFF. The CDR3 nucleotides are TGTGCCAGCAGCTTACTAGCGGGAGTGGTAAATGAGCAGTTCTTC.

The rearrangement uses TRBV28 and TRBJ2-3, with 13 bases identical to TRBD2. The V and J ends lost 10 bases and 6 bases, in that order; junction bases with no gene match: 10. The V gene's germline CDR1 is MDHEN and CDR2 SYDVKM. The CDR3 totals 15 residues. Here the CDR3 DNA reads TGTGCCACCGAACTAGCGGGGGGGCTAGAGGATACGCAGTATTTT. This sequence encodes CATELAGGLEDTQYF.

The CDR3 sequence: CASSNRPGQGSYEQYF. The CDR3, as DNA: TGTGCCAGTAGTAATCGCCCCGGACAGGGCTCCTACGAGCAGTACTTC. The chain uses TRBV19 and TRBJ2-7; 8 bases align to TRBD1. The trim removed 4 bases at V and 0 bases at J, leaving 8 bases unmatched. From germline, CDR1 is LNHDA and CDR2 SQIVND (reference sequence). The CDR3 loop spans 16 amino acids.